These T cell receptor beta chains were read from a single sample in a study of shared clonotypes between healthy human individuals. Generated by immunoSEQ multiplex PCR, the TCRdb table keeps only in-frame clones and is missing some. The table includes roughly 500,000 clones, about 82% detected once. Sequencing was done on a sample of PBMCs. The receptor source for this set is a middle-aged woman in good health. Some clones in this sample may be carry-over from other donors' samples. CDR3s include the opening cysteine and the closing phenylalanine or tryptophan. The order of the fields is V gene, clone size, J gene, D gene, CDR3 length, CDR3 protein, CDR3 DNA. D genes are given only for firm matches. Not all rows give a size; the values are once, few, many and, for expanded clones, a class.

TRBV6-1	NA	TRBJ2-7	NA	13	CASSEVGSYEQYF	TGTGCCAGCAGTGAAGTCGGGTCCTACGAGCAGTACTTC
TRBV19	NA	TRBJ2-3	NA	17	CASRDKGNLGSTDTQYF	TGTGCCAGTAGAGACAAGGGCAACCTGGGAAGCACAGATACGCAGTATTTT
TRBV15	NA	TRBJ1-5	NA	13	CATSGELDQPQHF	TGTGCCACCAGCGGGGAATTAGATCAGCCCCAGCATTTT
TRBV29-1	NA	TRBJ2-7	TRBD2	15	CSVEGLAGTVYEQYF	TGCAGCGTTGAAGGCCTAGCGGGAACCGTCTACGAGCAGTACTTC
TRBV5-1	NA	TRBJ2-1	NA	15	CASSLDRSINNEQFF	TGCGCCAGCAGCTTGGACAGGAGCATCAACAATGAGCAGTTCTTC
TRBV2	once	TRBJ1-5	TRBD1	16	CASSTSGTGGYQPQHF	TGTGCCAGCAGTACCTCGGGGACAGGGGGCTATCAGCCCCAGCATTTT
TRBV10-3	NA	TRBJ1-2	TRBD1	17	CAISESGRGQGAGGYTF	TGTGCCATCAGTGAGTCCGGGCGGGGACAGGGGGCTGGTGGCTACACCTTC
TRBV5-1	NA	TRBJ2-3	NA	15	CASSHTGHTTDTQYF	TGCGCCAGCAGCCACACAGGGCATACCACAGATACGCAGTATTTT
TRBV11-3	few	TRBJ2-7	NA	14	CASSLVSGSDEQYF	TGTGCCAGCAGCCTCGTGTCGGGGTCGGACGAGCAGTACTTC
TRBV5-1	NA	TRBJ1-4	TRBD1	16	CASSLGQGAKDEKLFF	TGCGCCAGCAGCTTGGGACAGGGGGCCAAAGATGAAAAACTGTTTTTT
TRBV19	few	TRBJ2-2	NA	15	CASRSDYQNTGELFF	TGTGCCAGTAGGTCGGACTACCAGAACACCGGGGAGCTGTTTTTT
TRBV7-9	NA	TRBJ2-2	TRBD1	16	CASSFFQGANTGELFF	TGTGCCAGCAGCTTTTTCCAGGGGGCTAACACCGGGGAGCTGTTTTTT
TRBV28	NA	TRBJ1-4	NA	14	CASSLGRVYEKLFF	TGTGCCAGCAGTTTGGGCAGGGTGTATGAAAAACTGTTTTTT
TRBV19	few	TRBJ1-5	TRBD1	16	CASSLFGQGTNQPQHF	TGTGCCAGTAGTCTTTTTGGACAGGGGACCAATCAGCCCCAGCATTTT
TRBV19	NA	TRBJ1-2	NA	16	CASSTHDRPHLYGYTF	TGTGCCAGTAGTACCCACGACAGGCCCCACCTTTATGGCTACACCTTC
TRBV7-8	NA	TRBJ1-5	TRBD1	15	CASSLGTGGYQPQHF	TGTGCCAGCAGCTTAGGGACAGGGGGCTATCAGCCCCAGCATTTT
TRBV7-6	NA	TRBJ1-2	NA	14	CASSPRGVPYGYTF	TGTGCCAGCAGCCCCCGGGGAGTTCCATATGGCTACACCTTC
TRBV19	once	TRBJ2-7	TRBD1	14	CASSTRTGTYEQYF	TGTGCCAGTAGTACAAGGACAGGGACCTACGAGCAGTACTTC
TRBV10-1	NA	TRBJ2-7	NA	14	CASSEAGTPYEQYF	TGCGCCAGCAGTGAGGCAGGGACCCCCTACGAGCAGTACTTC
TRBV4-2	NA	TRBJ2-7	NA	15	CASSHTRDGAYEQYF	TGTGCCAGCAGCCATACAAGGGACGGTGCCTACGAGCAGTACTTC
TRBV7-2	NA	TRBJ2-2	NA	14	CASTRMGASGELFF	TGTGCCAGCACCCGCATGGGGGCAAGCGGGGAGCTGTTTTTT
TRBV11-2	NA	TRBJ2-3	NA	15	CASSLAGARTDTQYF	TGTGCCAGCAGCTTAGCGGGAGCCCGCACAGATACGCAGTATTTT
TRBV29-1	few	TRBJ2-3	NA	13	CSVGQGITDTQYF	TGCAGCGTTGGCCAGGGGATCACAGATACGCAGTATTTT
TRBV5-4	NA	TRBJ1-2	NA	14	CASRPSTANYGYTF	TGTGCCAGCAGGCCCTCTACAGCTAACTATGGCTACACCTTC
TRBV7-8	few	TRBJ2-7	NA	12	CASSLGQYEQYF	TGTGCCAGCAGCTTAGGGCAATACGAGCAGTACTTC
TRBV28	NA	TRBJ2-7	NA	15	CASSSTSNGRYEQYF	TGTGCCAGCAGTTCAACTAGCAATGGACGATACGAGCAGTACTTC
TRBV28	NA	TRBJ1-5	NA	19	CASSKQTRPDIYSNQPQHF	TGTGCCAGCAGCAAGCAAACCCGACCTGACATATATAGCAATCAGCCCCAGCATTTT
TRBV13	NA	TRBJ2-2	TRBD2	18	CASSLSPRGGGRGGELFF	TGTGCCAGCAGCTTAAGTCCCCGCGGGGGGGGACGAGGCGGGGAGCTGTTTTTT
TRBV7-3	NA	TRBJ2-1	TRBD2	15	CASSLSSGEYNEQFF	TGTGCCAGCAGCTTATCTAGCGGGGAGTACAATGAGCAGTTCTTC
TRBV2	NA	TRBJ2-7	NA	16	CASSERGGIRSYEQYF	TGTGCCAGCAGTGAAAGGGGGGGGATACGTTCCTACGAGCAGTACTTC
TRBV19	NA	TRBJ2-7	NA	14	CASSIGRRSYEQYF	TGTGCCAGTAGTATAGGACGCCGCTCCTACGAGCAGTACTTC
TRBV5-1	NA	TRBJ1-1	TRBD1	15	CASSFGRGLSTEAFF	TGCGCCAGCAGCTTTGGGAGGGGGCTGAGCACTGAAGCTTTCTTT
TRBV5-8	NA	TRBJ2-2	NA	13	CASNRPHTGELFF	TGTGCCAGCAACAGACCTCACACCGGGGAGCTGTTTTTT
TRBV30	once	TRBJ1-2	NA	14	CAWNPSLALYGYTF	TGTGCCTGGAACCCCAGTTTGGCCCTCTATGGCTACACCTTC
TRBV28	NA	TRBJ2-7	NA	15	CASSLTSLASLEQYF	TGTGCCAGCAGTTTAACAAGCCTCGCGTCACTCGAGCAGTACTTC
TRBV28	NA	TRBJ2-1	NA	16	CASSLKQLKTYNEQFF	TGTGCCAGCAGTTTGAAGCAGCTTAAGACATACAATGAGCAGTTCTTC
TRBV28	NA	TRBJ2-3	TRBD2	16	CASSLIGLADTDTQYF	TGTGCCAGCAGTCTAATTGGACTAGCGGACACAGATACGCAGTATTTT
TRBV7-8	NA	TRBJ2-3	TRBD2	15	CASSERLAGVSPQYF	TGTGCCAGCAGCGAGCGGCTAGCGGGAGTTTCTCCGCAGTATTTT
TRBV10-2	NA	TRBJ2-7	TRBD2	14	CASSGASGAYEQYF	TGCGCCAGCAGCGGGGCTAGCGGGGCCTACGAGCAGTACTTC
TRBV28	NA	TRBJ1-5	NA	15	CASSPGGGGIQPQHF	TGTGCCAGCAGTCCGGGAGGGGGTGGAATTCAGCCCCAGCATTTT
TRBV28	NA	TRBJ1-3	NA	16	CASSFSSGGPGNTIYF	TGTGCCAGCAGTTTCAGTTCGGGAGGACCCGGAAACACCATATATTTT
TRBV10-3	once	TRBJ2-3	TRBD1	15	CAISIGQGRTDTQYF	TGTGCCATCAGTATCGGACAGGGCCGCACAGATACGCAGTATTTT
TRBV9	NA	TRBJ1-1	TRBD1	14	CASTLTGMNTEAFF	TGTGCCAGCACCCTGACAGGGATGAACACTGAAGCTTTCTTT
TRBV19	NA	TRBJ1-3	TRBD1	16	CASTLGQGRSGNTIYF	TGTGCCAGTACTCTCGGACAGGGGCGCTCTGGAAACACCATATATTTT
TRBV7-9	NA	TRBJ2-3	TRBD2	14	CASSLGRERDTQYF	TGTGCCAGCAGCTTAGGGCGGGAGCGGGATACGCAGTATTTT
TRBV7-2	NA	TRBJ1-2	TRBD1	13	CASSLGQGYGYTF	TGTGCCAGCAGCTTGGGACAGGGCTATGGCTACACCTTC
TRBV5-1	NA	TRBJ2-1	TRBD2	17	CASSIGTSGGSYNEQFF	TGCGCCAGCAGCATAGGGACTAGCGGGGGGTCCTACAATGAGCAGTTCTTC
TRBV29-1	NA	TRBJ1-4	TRBD1	12	CSARDRSEKLFF	TGCAGCGCCCGGGACAGATCGGAAAAACTGTTTTTT
TRBV5-1	NA	TRBJ2-3	TRBD1	16	CASSQDRGGLGDTQYF	TGCGCCAGCAGCCAAGACAGGGGAGGTTTAGGAGATACGCAGTATTTT
TRBV5-3	NA	TRBJ1-1	TRBD1	14	CARSPGGVNTEAFF	TGTGCCAGAAGTCCAGGGGGGGTAAACACTGAAGCTTTCTTT
TRBV4-3	NA	TRBJ2-1	TRBD2	15	CASSQAAGVGNEQFF	TGCGCCAGCAGCCAAGCTGCGGGAGTCGGTAATGAGCAGTTCTTC
TRBV28	once	TRBJ2-7	NA	10	CASGRYEQYF	TGTGCCAGCGGCCGGTACGAGCAGTACTTC
TRBV7-3	once	TRBJ2-3	TRBD2	18	CASSLTGIAGGPPDTQYF	TGTGCCAGCAGCTTAACGGGAATAGCGGGAGGGCCACCAGATACGCAGTATTTT
TRBV10-3	NA	TRBJ2-5	TRBD2	15	CAIASELAGAETQYF	TGTGCCATCGCCTCGGAACTAGCGGGAGCAGAGACCCAGTACTTC
TRBV28	once	TRBJ2-7	NA	14	CASGDSALLGEQYF	TGTGCCAGCGGGGACTCAGCCCTTTTGGGCGAGCAGTACTTC
TRBV7-6	few	TRBJ2-3	TRBD2	16	CASSFASGTVTDTQYF	TGTGCCAGCAGCTTCGCTAGCGGGACGGTCACAGATACGCAGTATTTT
TRBV30	once	TRBJ1-1	TRBD1	14	CAWTQGARDTEAFF	TGTGCCTGGACCCAGGGGGCGCGGGACACTGAAGCTTTCTTT
TRBV19	once	TRBJ1-5	TRBD1	14	CASSGTGGQQPQHF	TGTGCCAGTAGTGGGACAGGGGGCCAACAGCCCCAGCATTTT
TRBV27	once	TRBJ1-2	NA	14	CASSFGQRGYGYTF	TGTGCCAGCAGTTTCGGACAAAGGGGCTATGGCTACACCTTC
TRBV5-1	NA	TRBJ1-3	NA	15	CASRATGSSGNTIYF	TGCGCCAGCAGAGCTACAGGGAGCTCTGGAAACACCATATATTTT